This TCR beta chain came from a study of identifying expanded T cells in peripheral blood. Study-level findings and limits: Differentially abundant clones: 1 to 1.5 between replicates, 16.4 at around 2 weeks, 19 at four.

Assay: immunoSEQ multiplex PCR; the TCRdb copy retains only in-frame clones and omits some. The sample carries more than 70,000 clones, more than 75% recorded once. During the collection period, no donor immune events like infections were recorded. As concerns this clone: The target antigen is unknown.

The sequencing input was blood. The sequence came from a person between 18 and 75 years old in good health.

The chain's CDR3 is CASSLAGPLGGSPLHF. DNA for the CDR3: TGTGCCAGCAGCTTAGCGGGGCCCCTGGGGGGTTCACCCCTCCACTTT. V and J are TRBV7-9 and TRBJ1-6, with TRBD1 as a possible D gene (5 bases). The V gene lost 0 bases and the J gene lost 9 bases, with 15 bases spanning the gap. The CDR3 has 16 amino acids. Per the germline V gene, CDR1 is SEHNR and CDR2 is FQNEAQ (reference sequence).